What follows describes a single T cell receptor (beta chain). This clone was detected only once. What antigen it recognizes has not been identified. The sample holds no much larger clone one base away, and base qualities are not on file. Deletion took 5 bases off V and 7 bases off J, with a span of 9 bases between the germline ends. Reading from cysteine to phenylalanine, the CDR3 counts 11 amino acids. The CDR3 DNA has 33 bases and is translated from base 1. As encoded in the germline V gene, CDR1 is SGHAT while CDR2 is FQNNGV. This sample stems from a study of shared clonotypes between healthy human individuals (dated by TCRdb to 2020 to 2021). With regard to the full study: Three men and a couple of women, aged 18 to 49 years, made up the cohort. Different laboratories and diverse techniques were used to prepare libraries and sequence TCR repertoires, to increase sequencing depth and limit assay-specific biases. For each donor, three plates each were used for CD4 naive and CD4 memory, two plates were used for CD8 naive, and one plate was used for CD8 memory. Each donor's leukapheresis produced roughly between roughly 0.94 and 9.5 billion PBMCs. The study deeply sequenced blood TCR repertoires of about 5 healthy adults to estimate repertoire size and the extent of clonotype sharing between individuals. Overall study outcomes, separate from this receptor: About 5% of naive CD4, around 3.6% of naive CD8, approximately 2% of memory CD4, and 0.35% to 0.4% of memory CD8 clonotypes were shared across several donors. Clonotypes shared by all four sorted-subset donors showed higher generation probabilities than non-shared clonotypes. Only blood was sampled, and tissue TCR repertoires likely differ from those in blood. Naive subsets generally had larger estimated clonotype richness than memory subsets. Rarefaction of sorted-subset datasets indicated incomplete sequencing despite the large sequencing depth. Based on pairwise subsampling, the degree of clonotype sharing among donors was expected to be affected by sequencing depth. The small number of donors limited the genetic and exposure-history diversity represented.

Using the deep immunoSEQ assay, multiplex PCR amplified TCR CDR3 regions from genomic DNA. Extracted genomic DNA from each cell subset was distributed evenly across all wells of several immunoSEQ 96-well plates, and each plate was treated as a replicate. For sorted subsets, each replicate PCR was loaded with around 200 ng genomic DNA, equivalent to some 31,000 T cell genomes. Purified libraries were quantified with a Qubit 3.0 fluorometer, sized on a Bioanalyzer 2100, and re-quantified with the KAPA Library Quantification kit. Every immunoSEQ 96-well plate was sequenced on a separate single-read 150-cycle Illumina NextSeq 550 flow cell. Turning to the authors' computational methods: Because the immunoSEQ output held only junctional sequences and lacked quality scores, the filtering could not match the filtering applied to full-length reads. To assign V/J genes and CDR3, sequences were annotated against IMGT germline references using PyIR, a Python wrapper for IgBLAST v1.9. Reads with weak V/J assignments (E-value above 1e-6), missing CDR3, stop codons, out-of-frame junctions, or ambiguous translated residues were removed. A V3J clonotype was defined by an identical inferred V gene, J gene, and CDR3 amino acid sequence. Percentage overlap between repertoires was computed as shared unique clonotypes divided by the size of the smaller repertoire. Three approaches were used to assess repertoire richness: RTK rarefaction, the Chao1 estimator, and Recon v2.1 estimates of unobserved clonotypes. OLGA was used to compute generation probabilities for all TCRbeta clonotypes that the gDNA method yielded from a few donors. Entries here come from immuneACCESS through TCRdb and include only in-frame sequences with V and J called. Some clones fail to appear in such tables; in the studies checked, an unresolved V gene covers under half of the shortfall, and the cause of the remainder is unknown. The D gene and trimming were derived from the DNA, and the V and J assignments and clone size from that table. The sample table contains around 600,000 clones; only one count was recorded for about 95% of them. The ten largest clones add up to about 0.11% of the sample.

For the CD8 naive samples, CD45RO-negative cells were positively selected for CCR7, yielding a CD45RA+CCR7+ population from which TemRA cells were excluded. The donors were healthy, HIV-negative adults who had no recently reported acute infections or vaccinations. Every donor was a Caucasian adult living in Nashville, Tennessee, USA. Blood was collected by leukapheresis, and PBMCs were isolated by Ficoll-Histopaque density gradient centrifugation and then cryopreserved in liquid nitrogen vapor phase. Analytical flow cytometry was used to check the purity and quantity of each magnetically sorted T cell population. Each sorted fraction had its genomic DNA isolated and then quantified by UV absorbance on a Nanodrop 2000c.

Sequencing was carried out using naive CD8+ T cells sorted from blood. Sample cell subset or site, as interpreted from the label and publication: CD45RA+CCR7+. The chain couples TRBV11-2 to TRBJ2-7, with the identity of the D gene unclear. The TCR sequence derives from a woman in her thirties in good health. CDR3 region: CASSVLGEQYF. The DNA reads TGTGCCAGCAGCGTCCTGGGAGAGCAGTACTTC.